Listed below are T cell receptor beta chains from one sample, sequenced in a study of blood T cell repertoires in COVID-19. Here immunoSEQ multiplex PCR was the method, and the copy in TCRdb shows in-frame clones only, minus some. Of roughly 400,000 clones listed, roughly 84% are singletons. The sequenced sample consisted of PBMCs or T cells enriched from blood (not recorded which). These receptors originate from a woman aged 18-29 years who had been exposed to COVID-19. The CDR3 runs from the conserved cysteine through the conserved F or W. D genes are given only for firm matches. Clone size is shown for a subset of rows, as once, few, many or a class of expanded clone.

j_call | cdr3_length | v_call | clone_size | d_call | cdr3_nt | cdr3_aa
TRBJ1-4 | 12 | TRBV2 | NA | TRBD1 | TGTGCCAGCAGTGGGACAGGTGAAAAACTGTTTTTT | CASSGTGEKLFF
TRBJ1-4 | 13 | TRBV5-4 | NA | NA | TGTGCCAGCAGCTTCCGAGGTAATGAAAAACTGTTTTTT | CASSFRGNEKLFF
TRBJ2-7 | 10 | TRBV5-6 | NA | NA | TGTGCCAGCCGTATATACGAGCAGTACTTC | CASRIYEQYF
TRBJ2-6 | 17 | TRBV5-4 | NA | TRBD1 | TGTGCCAGCACTGAGACAGGGACCGGCTCTGGGGCCAACGTCCTGACTTTC | CASTETGTGSGANVLTF
TRBJ1-6 | 14 | TRBV19 | NA | TRBD1 | TGTGCCAGTAGTATGGGGGACAGCCATTCACCCCTCCACTTT | CASSMGDSHSPLHF
TRBJ2-1 | 19 | TRBV19 | NA | TRBD2 | TGTGCCAGTCGTAGCGGTTCGGGACTAGCGGGAGGGCCGCAGAATGAGCAGTTCTTC | CASRSGSGLAGGPQNEQFF
TRBJ2-7 | 15 | TRBV28 | NA | NA | TGTGCCAGCAGTCAGTCAGGGGTAAAAATCGACGAGCAGTACTTC | CASSQSGVKIDEQYF
TRBJ1-6 | 14 | TRBV10-3 | NA | NA | TGTGCCATCAGGGACACCTCCTATAATTCACCCCTCCACTTT | CAIRDTSYNSPLHF
TRBJ2-7 | 13 | TRBV6-2/TRBV6-3 | NA | TRBD1 | TGTGCCAGCAGTTCTACAGGGGGCTCCGAGCAGTACTTC | CASSSTGGSEQYF
TRBJ2-1 | 17 | TRBV28 | NA | NA | TGTGCCAGCAGTTTACTAGGACAGTCAGGGGGGAGCGATGAGCAGTTCTTC | CASSLLGQSGGSDEQFF
TRBJ1-4 | 15 | TRBV7-9 | NA | NA | TGTGCCAGCAGCTCCCCTGGCCCCCGAGGAGAAAAACTGTTTTTT | CASSSPGPRGEKLFF
TRBJ1-2 | 14 | TRBV28 | NA | TRBD1 | TGTGCCAGCAGTTTACCAGGGGGCCACTATGGCTACACCTTC | CASSLPGGHYGYTF
TRBJ2-7 | 15 | TRBV6-5 | once | TRBD1 | TGTGCCAGCAGGGCTAACTCGGGACAGCTCTACGAGCAGTACTTC | CASRANSGQLYEQYF
TRBJ1-1 | 13 | TRBV28 | NA | NA | TGTGCCAGCAGTCGACTCCCGGGCACTGAAGCTTTCTTT | CASSRLPGTEAFF
TRBJ2-7 | 13 | TRBV27 | NA | NA | TGTGCCAGCAGTTTGGCCCGGACGGGGGAGCAGTACTTC | CASSLARTGEQYF
TRBJ2-2 | 15 | TRBV24-1 | NA | TRBD2 | TGTGCCACCAGGGGACTAGCGGGAGACACCGGGGAGCTGTTTTTT | CATRGLAGDTGELFF
TRBJ1-3 | 16 | TRBV5-6 | NA | NA | TGTGCCAGCAAGGCCAGGCCGGCTTTCTCTGGAAACACCATATATTTT | CASKARPAFSGNTIYF
TRBJ2-1 | 16 | TRBV6-6 | NA | NA | TGTGCCAGCGCCCCTTCTGGTAGCCGCTCCTACAATGAGCAGTTCTTC | CASAPSGSRSYNEQFF
TRBJ2-1 | 15 | TRBV9 | once | TRBD2 | TGTGCCAGCAGCGTAACTGGCGGGGGGGCCTATGAGCAGTTCTTC | CASSVTGGGAYEQFF
TRBJ2-7 | 13 | TRBV5-1 | once | TRBD1 | TGCGCCAGCAAAGGACAGGGGACTAACGAGCAGTACTTC | CASKGQGTNEQYF
TRBJ1-2 | 15 | TRBV7-6 | NA | NA | TGTGCCAGCAGCCCAGGGACATCAGGTTGGGGTGGCTACACCTTC | CASSPGTSGWGGYTF
TRBJ2-1 | 14 | TRBV27 | NA | TRBD1 | TGTGCCAGCAGTTCCGGGACAGGGGCCAATGAGCAGTTCTTC | CASSSGTGANEQFF
TRBJ2-1 | 18 | TRBV28 | NA | NA | TGTGCCAGCAGCCCTGATCCTAGGTGGGGGGTAGGCTACAATGAGCAGTTCTTC | CASSPDPRWGVGYNEQFF
TRBJ2-4 | 23 | TRBV28 | NA | NA | TGTGCCAGCAGTCCCCCCGCCGGGACAAAGAGTTTGGATCCCCCCTGGGCCAAAAACATTCAGTACTTC | CASSPPAGTKSLDPPWAKNIQYF
TRBJ1-4 | 16 | TRBV29-1 | NA | TRBD1 | TGCAGCCCCTATGGGGGACAGGGGGCGGCGGGTGAAAAACTGTTTTTT | CSPYGGQGAAGEKLFF
TRBJ1-2 | 13 | TRBV30 | few | NA | TGTGCCTGGAGCCAACAGGGATATGGAGGCTACACCTTC | CAWSQQGYGGYTF
TRBJ2-7 | 11 | TRBV28 | NA | NA | TGTGCCACCATAGCAGCCCACGAGCAGTACTTC | CATIAAHEQYF
TRBJ2-5 | 13 | TRBV7-9 | NA | TRBD1 | TGTGCCAGCAGCGAAAACAGGGGTGAGACCCAGTACTTC | CASSENRGETQYF
TRBJ1-5 | 12 | TRBV12-3/TRBV12-4 | NA | NA | TGTGCCAGCAGTTCGGGCAATCAGCCCCAGCATTTT | CASSSGNQPQHF
TRBJ1-3 | 15 | TRBV18 | NA | NA | TGTGCCAGCTCACCACCGGCCATAGCGGGAAACACCATATATTTT | CASSPPAIAGNTIYF
TRBJ1-3 | 15 | TRBV6-5 | NA | NA | TGTGCCAGCAGTTACCAGGGAGGAACTGGAAACACCATATATTTT | CASSYQGGTGNTIYF
TRBJ1-6 | 13 | TRBV14 | once | NA | TGTGCCAGCAGCCAAGATCGGAGGACACCCCTCCACTTT | CASSQDRRTPLHF
TRBJ2-1 | 16 | TRBV7-2 | NA | TRBD2 | TGTGCCAGCAGCTTAAAACTAGCGGGACCCCAGGGTGAGCAGTTCTTC | CASSLKLAGPQGEQFF
TRBJ2-3 | 14 | TRBV20-1 | NA | NA | TGCAGTGCTAGTGGACTAAAAAGCACAGATACGCAGTATTTT | CSASGLKSTDTQYF
TRBJ1-2 | 15 | TRBV5-6 | NA | TRBD1 | TGTGCCAGCAGCTTGGGACAGGGGGAGCAAGATGGCTACACCTTC | CASSLGQGEQDGYTF
TRBJ1-4 | 16 | TRBV5-1 | NA | NA | TGCGCCAGCAGCTTTGAGGAGGTGACAACTAATGAAAAACTGTTTTTT | CASSFEEVTTNEKLFF
TRBJ2-1 | 15 | TRBV9 | NA | TRBD2 | TGTGCCAGCAGCGCGGGACTAGCGGGCGACAATGAGCAGTTCTTC | CASSAGLAGDNEQFF
TRBJ1-4 | 13 | TRBV28 | few | NA | TGTGCCAGCGCTTCAACTCCGAATGAAAAACTGTTTTTT | CASASTPNEKLFF
TRBJ2-7 | 20 | TRBV6-1 | NA | TRBD2 | TGTGCCAGCAGTGAACCCCTACCGGGACTAGCGGGAACAATTTTGTACGAGCAGTACTTC | CASSEPLPGLAGTILYEQYF
TRBJ2-6 | 15 | TRBV29-1 | few | NA | TGCAGCGTTGCCAGGTATCTCTCTGGGGCCAACGTCCTGACTTTC | CSVARYLSGANVLTF
TRBJ1-1 | 13 | TRBV24-1 | once | NA | TGTGCCACCAGTGAGGGCGAGGGCACTGAAGCTTTCTTT | CATSEGEGTEAFF